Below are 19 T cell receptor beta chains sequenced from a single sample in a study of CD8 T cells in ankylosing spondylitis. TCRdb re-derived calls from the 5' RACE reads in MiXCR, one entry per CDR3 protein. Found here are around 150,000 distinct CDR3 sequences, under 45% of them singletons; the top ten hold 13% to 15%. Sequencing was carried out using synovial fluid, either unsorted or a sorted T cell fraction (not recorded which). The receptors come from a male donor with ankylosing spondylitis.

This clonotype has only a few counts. The CDR3 reads CASSFHKLNTEAFF. CDR3 coding DNA: TGCGCCAGCAGCTTTCACAAGTTGAACACTGAAGCTTTCTTT. The chain has TRBV5-1 and TRBJ1-1; D not resolved. Looked up from germline, CDR1 is SGHRS and CDR2 is YFSETQ. This CDR3 has 14 residues. Deletions cut 2 bases from V and 0 bases from J, with 8 bases between.

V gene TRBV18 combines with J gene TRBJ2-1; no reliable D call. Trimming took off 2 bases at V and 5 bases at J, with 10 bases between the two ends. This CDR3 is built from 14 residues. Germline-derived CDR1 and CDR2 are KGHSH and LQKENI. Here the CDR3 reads CASSPWLPNNEQFF. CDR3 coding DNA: TGTGCCAGCTCACCATGGTTACCAAACAATGAGCAGTTCTTC.

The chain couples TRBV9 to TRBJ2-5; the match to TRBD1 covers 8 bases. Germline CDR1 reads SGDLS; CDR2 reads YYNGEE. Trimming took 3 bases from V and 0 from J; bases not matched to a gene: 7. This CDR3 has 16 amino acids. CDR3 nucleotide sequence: TGTGCCAGCAGCGGACCGACAGGGGTCGACCAAGAGACCCAGTACTTC. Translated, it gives CASSGPTGVDQETQYF.

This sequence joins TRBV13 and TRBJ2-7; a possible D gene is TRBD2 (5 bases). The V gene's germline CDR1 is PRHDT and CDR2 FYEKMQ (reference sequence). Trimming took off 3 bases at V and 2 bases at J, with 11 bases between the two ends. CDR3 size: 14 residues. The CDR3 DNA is TGTGCCAGCAGCTTCGGACTGGAACCCTACGAGCAGTACTTC. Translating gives CASSFGLEPYEQYF.

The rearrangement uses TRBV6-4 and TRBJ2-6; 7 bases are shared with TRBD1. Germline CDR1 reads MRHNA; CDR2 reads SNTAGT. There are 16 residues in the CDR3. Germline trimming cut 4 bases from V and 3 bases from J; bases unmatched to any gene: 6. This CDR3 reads CASSGGTEDGANVLTF. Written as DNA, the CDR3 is TGTGCCAGCAGTGGTGGGACAGAAGATGGGGCCAACGTCCTGACTTTC.

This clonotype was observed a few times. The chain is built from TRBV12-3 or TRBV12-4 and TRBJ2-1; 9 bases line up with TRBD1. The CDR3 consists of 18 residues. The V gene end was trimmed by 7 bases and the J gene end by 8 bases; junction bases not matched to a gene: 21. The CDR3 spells CASNLRTGVTTQFDEQFF. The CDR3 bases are TGTGCCAGCAACCTACGGACAGGGGTAACTACACAATTCGATGAGCAGTTCTTC.

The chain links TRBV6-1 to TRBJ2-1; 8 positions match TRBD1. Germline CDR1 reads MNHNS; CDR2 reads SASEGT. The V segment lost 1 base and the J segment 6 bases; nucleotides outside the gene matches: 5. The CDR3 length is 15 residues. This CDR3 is CASSEGQGFLNEQFF. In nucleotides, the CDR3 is TGTGCCAGCAGTGAAGGACAGGGGTTCCTCAATGAGCAGTTCTTC.

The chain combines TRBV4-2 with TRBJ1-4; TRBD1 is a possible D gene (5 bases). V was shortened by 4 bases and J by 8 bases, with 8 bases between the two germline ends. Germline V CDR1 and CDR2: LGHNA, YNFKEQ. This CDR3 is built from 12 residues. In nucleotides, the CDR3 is TGTGCCAGCAGCCCCCGGGGGGAAAAACTGTTTTTT. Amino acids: CASSPRGEKLFF.

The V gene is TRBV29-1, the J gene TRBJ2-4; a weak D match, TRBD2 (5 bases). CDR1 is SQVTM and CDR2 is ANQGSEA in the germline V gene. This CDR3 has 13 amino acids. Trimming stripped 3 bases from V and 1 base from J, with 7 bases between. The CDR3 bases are TGCAGCGTTGACGAGGGCGCCAAAAACATTCAGTACTTC. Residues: CSVDEGAKNIQYF. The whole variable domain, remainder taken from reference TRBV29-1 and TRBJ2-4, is SAVISQKPSRDICQRGTSLTIQCQVDSQVTMMFWYRQQPGQSLTLIATANQGSEATYESGFVIDKFPISRPNLTFSTLTVSNMSPEDSSIYLCSVDEGAKNIQYFGAGTRLSVL.

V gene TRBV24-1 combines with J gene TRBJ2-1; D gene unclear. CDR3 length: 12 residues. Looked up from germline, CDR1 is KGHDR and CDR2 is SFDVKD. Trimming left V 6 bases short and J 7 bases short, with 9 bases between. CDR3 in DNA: TGTGCCACCAGTTCCGGCCGAAATGAGCAGTTCTTC. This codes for CATSSGRNEQFF.

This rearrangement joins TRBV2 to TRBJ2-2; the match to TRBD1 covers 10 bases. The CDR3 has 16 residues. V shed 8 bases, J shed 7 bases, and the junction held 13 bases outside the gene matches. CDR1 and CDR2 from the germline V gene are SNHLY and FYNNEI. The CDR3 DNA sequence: TGTGCCAGCCTTGGGACAGGGGCGCTTCGTGGCGGGGAGCTGTTTTTT. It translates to CASLGTGALRGGELFF.

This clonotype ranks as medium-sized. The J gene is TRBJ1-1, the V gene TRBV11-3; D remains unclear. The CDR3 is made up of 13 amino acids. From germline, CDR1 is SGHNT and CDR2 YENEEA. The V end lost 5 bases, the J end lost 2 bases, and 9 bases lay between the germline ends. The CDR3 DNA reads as TGTGCCAGCAGCACCCACAGCAACACTGAAGCTTTCTTT. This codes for CASSTHSNTEAFF.

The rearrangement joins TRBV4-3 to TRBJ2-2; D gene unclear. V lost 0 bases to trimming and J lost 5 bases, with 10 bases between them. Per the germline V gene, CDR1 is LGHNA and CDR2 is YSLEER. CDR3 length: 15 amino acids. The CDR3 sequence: CASSQERLPTGELFF. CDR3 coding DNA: TGCGCCAGCAGCCAAGAGAGACTTCCAACCGGGGAGCTGTTTTTT.

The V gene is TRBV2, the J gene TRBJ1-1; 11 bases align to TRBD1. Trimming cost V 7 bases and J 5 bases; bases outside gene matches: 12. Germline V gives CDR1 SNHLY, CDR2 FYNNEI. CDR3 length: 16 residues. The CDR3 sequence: CASKRRRTGGLTEAFF. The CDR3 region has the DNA TGTGCCAGCAAAAGGCGAAGGACAGGGGGCTTGACTGAAGCTTTCTTT.

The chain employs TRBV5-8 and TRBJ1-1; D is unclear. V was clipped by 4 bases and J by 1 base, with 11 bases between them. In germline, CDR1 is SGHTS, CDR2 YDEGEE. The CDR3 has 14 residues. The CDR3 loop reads CASSTPVSNTEAFF. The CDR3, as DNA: TGTGCCAGCAGCACCCCGGTTTCGAACACTGAAGCTTTCTTT.

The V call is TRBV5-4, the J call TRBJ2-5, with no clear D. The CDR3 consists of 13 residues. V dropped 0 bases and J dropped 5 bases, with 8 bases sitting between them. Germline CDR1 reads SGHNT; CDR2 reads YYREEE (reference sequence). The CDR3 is CASSLEPGETQYF. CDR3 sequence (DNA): TGTGCCAGCAGCTTGGAACCCGGGGAGACCCAGTACTTC.

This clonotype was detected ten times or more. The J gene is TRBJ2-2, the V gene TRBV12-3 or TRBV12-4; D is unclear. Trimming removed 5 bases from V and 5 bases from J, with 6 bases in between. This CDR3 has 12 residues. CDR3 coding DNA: TGTGCCAGCAGTATGGGAACCGGGGAGCTGTTTTTT. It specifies CASSMGTGELFF.

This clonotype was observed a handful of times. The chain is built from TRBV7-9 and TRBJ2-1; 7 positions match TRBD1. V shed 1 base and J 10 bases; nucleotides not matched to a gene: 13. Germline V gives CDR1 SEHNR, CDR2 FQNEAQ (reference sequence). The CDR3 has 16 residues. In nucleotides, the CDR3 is TGTGCCAGCAGCTTAGGAACAGGGGAAATAGAAAAGGAGCAGTTCTTC. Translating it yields CASSLGTGEIEKEQFF. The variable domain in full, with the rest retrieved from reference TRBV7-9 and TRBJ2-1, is DTGVSQNPRHKITKRGQNVTFRCDPISEHNRLYWYRQTLGQGPEFLTYFQNEAQLEKSRLLSDRFSAERPKGSFSTLEIQRTEQGDSAMYLCASSLGTGEIEKEQFFGPGTRLTVL.

The CDR3 reads CASSSIARRLALSTDTQYF. DNA for the CDR3: TGTGCCAGCAGCTCCATCGCTAGAAGACTAGCACTAAGCACAGATACGCAGTATTTT. The J gene is TRBJ2-3, the V gene TRBV11-2; 7 bases are a match to TRBD2. CDR3 length: 19 amino acids. Per the germline V gene, CDR1 is SGHAT and CDR2 is FQNNGV. Trimming cost V 4 bases and J 0 bases; bases outside gene matches: 16. Filled out from reference TRBV11-2 and TRBJ2-3, the complete variable domain reads EAGVAQSPRYKIIEKRQSVAFWCNPISGHATLYWYQQILGQGPKLLIQFQNNGVVDDSQLPKDRFSAERLKGVDSTLKIQPAKLEDSAVYLCASSSIARRLALSTDTQYFGPGTRLTVL.